A selection of T cell receptor beta chains follows, all from one sample in a study of CD8 T cells in ankylosing spondylitis. TCRdb processed the 5' RACE reads anew with MiXCR; each CDR3 protein has one entry. The sample shows approximately 300,000 distinct CDR3 sequences, under 25% of them seen only once. The sample comprised blood, either unsorted or a sorted T cell fraction (not recorded which). These receptors were taken from a female donor with ankylosing spondylitis or in good health (not recorded which). Each CDR3 is given with its conserved first and last residue. The D gene is left open where the match is weak. Rows may omit the clone size; those that give it use once, few, many or a size class.

v_call	clone_size	d_call	j_call	cdr3_aa	cdr3_nt
TRBV7-9	.	TRBD2	TRBJ2-3	CASSPLGGTQYF	TGTGCCAGCAGCCCCCTGGGGGGGACGCAGTATTTT
TRBV2	.	.	TRBJ1-1	CASSDDFGFGEAFF	TGTGCCAGCAGTGATGATTTTGGATTCGGGGAAGCTTTCTTT
TRBV7-2	many	.	TRBJ2-3	CASSPRKIKGDTQYF	TGTGCCAGCAGCCCCCGGAAAATTAAAGGAGATACGCAGTATTTT
TRBV11-2	few	TRBD2	TRBJ2-7	CASSLGIAGSYEQYF	TGTGCCAGCAGCTTAGGGATAGCGGGCTCATACGAGCAGTACTTC
TRBV2	.	.	TRBJ1-2	CASRQGVGGYTF	TGTGCCAGCAGGCAGGGTGTCGGTGGCTACACCTTC
TRBV7-9	.	.	TRBJ1-1	CASSLGEGVGTEAFF	TGTGCCAGCAGCTTAGGAGAAGGGGTAGGAACTGAAGCTTTCTTT
TRBV11-1	.	.	TRBJ1-1	CASSLHAEVTEAFF	TGTGCCAGCAGCCTCCACGCCGAGGTAACTGAAGCTTTCTTT
TRBV4-2	.	TRBD1	TRBJ2-2	CASTERAGGMGTGELFF	TGTGCCAGCACAGAAAGGGCAGGGGGCATGGGCACCGGGGAGCTGTTTTTT
TRBV29-1	.	.	TRBJ2-2	CSARSTGELFF	TGCAGCGCCCGCAGTACCGGGGAGCTGTTTTTT
TRBV27	.	TRBD2	TRBJ2-3	CASSRQGLAGGVTDTQYF	TGTGCCAGCAGCCGCCAGGGGCTAGCGGGAGGTGTGACAGATACGCAGTATTTT
TRBV5-1	.	TRBD1	TRBJ2-1	CASSGRDRGRGNEQFF	TGCGCCAGCAGCGGCCGGGACAGGGGAAGGGGCAATGAGCAGTTCTTC
TRBV9	.	TRBD2	TRBJ2-1	CASSASGNPYNEQFF	TGTGCCAGCAGTGCTAGCGGGAACCCCTACAATGAGCAGTTCTTC
TRBV20-1	.	.	TRBJ2-3	CSVRGANGDTQYF	TGCAGTGTGCGGGGAGCGAATGGAGATACGCAGTATTTT
TRBV7-9	.	TRBD1	TRBJ1-3	CASSLVQGAPGNTIYF	TGTGCCAGCAGCTTAGTTCAGGGGGCGCCAGGAAACACCATATATTTT
TRBV29-1	.	.	TRBJ1-1	CSTFYSGPPEEAFF	TGCAGCACTTTTTATTCCGGGCCCCCCGAGGAAGCTTTCTTT
TRBV20-1	few	TRBD2	TRBJ2-1	CSASSSGPTNEQFF	TGCAGTGCTAGCTCTAGCGGGCCCACTAATGAGCAGTTCTTC
TRBV18	.	TRBD2	TRBJ2-1	CASSPYPGRERYNEQFF	TGTGCCAGCTCCCCATACCCGGGGCGGGAGAGGTACAATGAGCAGTTCTTC
TRBV5-1	few	.	TRBJ2-5	CASSLNGETQYF	TGCGCCAGCAGCTTGAACGGAGAGACCCAGTACTTC
TRBV12-5	few	.	TRBJ2-5	CASGLVMEETQYF	TGTGCTAGTGGTTTGGTTATGGAAGAGACCCAGTACTTC
TRBV20-1	.	.	TRBJ2-7	CSARGEYSNKYEQYF	TGCAGTGCTAGAGGGGAATACTCAAATAAATACGAGCAGTACTTC
TRBV20-1	.	TRBD1	TRBJ1-1	CSASPTGGREAFF	TGCAGTGCTAGCCCAACAGGGGGCCGTGAAGCTTTCTTT
TRBV11-1	.	.	TRBJ2-3	CASSFKGGGTYHADTQYF	TGTGCCAGCAGCTTCAAGGGGGGCGGCACCTACCACGCAGATACGCAGTATTTT
TRBV12-3/TRBV12-4	.	TRBD1	TRBJ2-6	CAISSRSGQGASGANVLTF	TGTGCCATCAGTTCGCGATCGGGACAGGGGGCGTCTGGGGCCAACGTCCTGACTTTC
TRBV7-2	.	TRBD1	TRBJ1-5	CASSLTQGGQPQHF	TGTGCCAGCAGCTTAACGCAGGGGGGTCAGCCCCAGCATTTT
TRBV5-5	.	.	TRBJ2-2	CASSVHGGGANTGELFF	TGTGCCAGCAGCGTCCACGGGGGAGGTGCCAACACCGGGGAGCTGTTTTTT
TRBV12-3/TRBV12-4	.	.	TRBJ2-1	CASSLGARANEQFF	TGTGCCAGCAGTTTAGGGGCCAGGGCCAATGAGCAGTTCTTC
TRBV29-1	few	.	TRBJ1-2	CSVSPDPGIYGYTF	TGCAGCGTTAGTCCCGATCCTGGGATTTATGGCTACACCTTC
TRBV7-9	few	.	TRBJ2-3	CASSSIGLPTDTQYF	TGTGCCAGCAGCTCAATCGGACTCCCCACAGATACGCAGTATTTT
TRBV5-5	few	.	TRBJ2-7	CASSLDGSGEQYF	TGTGCCAGCAGCCTGGACGGTTCTGGGGAGCAGTACTTC
TRBV6-1	many	TRBD2	TRBJ2-1	CASSRAGLAVEQFF	TGTGCCAGCAGCCGCGCGGGACTAGCGGTTGAGCAGTTCTTC
TRBV5-1	few	.	TRBJ2-3	CASGHGTPITDTQYF	TGCGCCAGCGGTCACGGGACCCCTATCACAGATACGCAGTATTTT
TRBV20-1	few	.	TRBJ1-2	CSAPPANSPNYGYTF	TGCAGTGCTCCCCCCGCGAACAGCCCTAACTATGGCTACACCTTC
TRBV5-1	few	TRBD1	TRBJ1-6	CASSLGQGKNSPLHF	TGCGCCAGCAGCTTGGGACAGGGGAAAAATTCACCCCTCCACTTT
TRBV15	.	.	TRBJ2-5	CATSRVHRGETQYF	TGTGCCACCAGCAGAGTACACCGTGGAGAGACCCAGTACTTC
TRBV4-2	.	.	TRBJ2-7	CASSQEVASASWGDEQYF	TGTGCCAGCAGCCAAGAGGTTGCCTCGGCCTCTTGGGGGGACGAGCAGTACTTC
TRBV6-2/TRBV6-3	.	TRBD2	TRBJ2-1	CASSYPSGTSYNEQFF	TGTGCCAGCAGTTACCCTAGCGGTACCTCCTACAATGAGCAGTTCTTC